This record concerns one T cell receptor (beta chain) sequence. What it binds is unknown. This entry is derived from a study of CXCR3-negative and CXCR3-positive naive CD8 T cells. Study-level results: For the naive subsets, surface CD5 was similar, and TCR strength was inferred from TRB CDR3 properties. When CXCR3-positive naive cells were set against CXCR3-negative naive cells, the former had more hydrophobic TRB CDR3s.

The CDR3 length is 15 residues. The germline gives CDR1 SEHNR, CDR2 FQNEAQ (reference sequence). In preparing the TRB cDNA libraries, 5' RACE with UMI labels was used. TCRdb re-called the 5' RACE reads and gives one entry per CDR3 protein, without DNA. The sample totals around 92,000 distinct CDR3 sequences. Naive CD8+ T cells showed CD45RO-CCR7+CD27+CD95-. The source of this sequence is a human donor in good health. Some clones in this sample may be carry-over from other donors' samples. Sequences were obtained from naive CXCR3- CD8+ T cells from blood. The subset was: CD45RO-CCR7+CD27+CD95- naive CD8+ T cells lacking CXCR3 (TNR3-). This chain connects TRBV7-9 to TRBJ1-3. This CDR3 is CASSLPRRSGNTIYF. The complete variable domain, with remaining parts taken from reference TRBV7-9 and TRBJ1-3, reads DTGVSQNPRHKITKRGQNVTFRCDPISEHNRLYWYRQTLGQGPEFLTYFQNEAQLEKSRLLSDRFSAERPKGSFSTLEIQRTEQGDSAMYLCASSLPRRSGNTIYFGEGSWLTVV.